Presented here are 18 T cell receptor beta chains from one specimen sequenced in a study of blood T cells in healthy people across ages. A J-beta primer mix and a sample-barcoded 5' primer were used in a second PCR of about 7 to 12 cycles. MiXCR, run by TCRdb on the 5' RACE reads, gives a single entry per CDR3 protein. This sample has some 900,000 distinct CDR3 sequences, with 29% found just once. Input material: blood. All receptors come from a woman older than 75 in good health.

Many counts were recorded for this clonotype. The chain joins TRBV20-1 to TRBJ2-1; D is possibly TRBD2 (7 bases). Trimming left V 3 bases short and J 8 bases short, with 14 bases between. The CDR3 totals 13 residues. Per the germline V gene, CDR1 is DFQATT and CDR2 is SNEGSKA (reference sequence). The CDR3 DNA sequence: TGCAGTGCTAGGAGGGGGGGCTCCTATGAGCAGTTCTTC. Translated, it gives CSARRGGSYEQFF.

This clonotype was counted between two and nine times. The chain recombines TRBV7-2 with TRBJ2-3, with D unresolved. Trimming left V 2 bases short and J 2 bases short, with 8 bases between. Germline-derived CDR1 and CDR2 are SGHTA and FQGNSA. The CDR3 covers 14 residues. The CDR3 is CASSLRVFTDTQYF. The DNA for the CDR3 is TGTGCCAGCAGCTTACGGGTGTTCACAGATACGCAGTATTTT.

Points on this clonotype: One end of the junction fails to match germline, which may point to a read error. The chain joins TRBV7-9 to TRBJ1-4; D remains ambiguous. Per germline, CDR1 SEHNR and CDR2 FQNEAQ (reference sequence). The CDR3 is 16 residues long. CDR3 coding DNA: TGTGCCAGCAGCTTATTCGGACTGGACTCTAATGAAAAACGGTTTTTT. Its translation is CASSLFGLDSNEKRFF.

The table lists this clonotype with a few counts. The V call is TRBV4-3, the J call TRBJ1-4, with D hard to call. Between the trimmed V and J ends, which lost 1 base and 15 bases, there was a span of 15 bases. Per the germline V gene, CDR1 is LGHNA and CDR2 is YSLEER. There are 13 residues in the CDR3. The CDR3 here is CASSQVSDTRVFF. CDR3 coding DNA: TGCGCCAGCAGCCAAGTTTCCGATACAAGAGTGTTTTTT.

This clonotype has a count of ten or more. The CDR3 coding sequence is TGTGCCAGCAGTGATTCTTGGGGGCTGGAAGCTTTCTTT. Protein product: CASSDSWGLEAFF. The rearrangement joins TRBV2 to TRBJ1-1; TRBD1 might be the D (6 bases). The germline V and J ends were trimmed by 3 bases and 8 bases, with 13 bases remaining between them. The CDR3 loop spans 13 amino acids. Per germline, CDR1 SNHLY and CDR2 FYNNEI. Looking up the rest from reference TRBV2 and TRBJ1-1 gives the full variable domain: EPEVTQTPSHQVTQMGQEVILRCVPISNHLYFYWYRQILGQKVEFLVSFYNNEISEKSEIFDDQFSVERPDGSNFTLKIRSTKLEDSAMYFCASSDSWGLEAFFGQGTRLTVV.

Details on this clonotype: The junction shows a germline mismatch at one end, possibly a read error. This chain connects TRBV29-1 to TRBJ1-3, with 7 bases lining up with TRBD1. There are 15 residues in the CDR3. Germline lookup yields CDR1 SQVTM and CDR2 ANQGSEA. The CDR3 reads CSVASGQSSGNTRYF. In DNA, the CDR3 is TGCAGCGTTGCTTCGGGACAGTCCTCTGGAAACACCAGATATTTT.

The chain carries TRBV5-8 and TRBJ2-1; D perhaps matches TRBD1 (6 bases). The J call may be incorrect, as the DNA end agrees better with TRBJ2-7. The CDR3 is made up of 15 amino acids. The germline V gene has CDR1 SGHTS and CDR2 YDEGEE. CDR3 residues: CASSTGISGINEQYF. For the CDR3, the DNA is TGTGCCAGCAGTACAGGGATTAGTGGTATCAATGAGCAGTACTTC.

This clonotype was detected ten times or more. V gene TRBV9 combines with J gene TRBJ2-1, with TRBD1 matching 7 bases. The CDR3 sequence is 15 residues long. Germline V lookup: CDR1 SGDLS, CDR2 YYNGEE. Trimming at V came to 3 bases and at J to 5 bases, leaving 8 bases not matched to a gene. The CDR3 region is CASSARQGSNNEQFF. Here the CDR3 DNA reads TGTGCCAGCAGCGCTCGACAGGGTTCGAACAATGAGCAGTTCTTC.

This clonotype was picked up a small number of times. V usage is TRBV20-1 and J usage is TRBJ2-2; D is possibly TRBD1 (6 bases). The CDR3 is 15 residues long. Germline V gene lookup returns CDR1 DFQATT and CDR2 SNEGSKA (reference sequence). Trimming shortened V by 6 bases and J by 0 bases, and 14 bases separated the two germline ends. The chain's CDR3 is CSAKSGTTNTGELFF. CDR3 bases: TGCAGTGCCAAATCGGGGACAACGAACACCGGGGAGCTGTTTTTT.

The sample holds many counts of this clonotype. The chain joins TRBV4-2 to TRBJ1-1; D gene uncertain. The germline V gene encodes CDR1 LGHNA and CDR2 YNFKEQ. The CDR3 length is 15 residues. V shed 1 base and J shed 8 bases, with 17 bases lying between them. DNA for the CDR3: TGTGCCAGCAGCCAAGTTCTCGGAACCGGGCCAGAAGCTTTCTTT. Its protein product is CASSQVLGTGPEAFF.

On this clonotype: Just one base apart from a much larger clone, this may be a read error. V gene TRBV20-1 combines with J gene TRBJ1-1, with D possibly TRBD1 on 5 matching bases. The CDR3 has 15 amino acids. CDR1 DFQATT and CDR2 SNEGSKA come from the germline V gene (reference sequence). V lost 0 bases, J lost 3 bases, and 14 bases lay in between. CDR3 sequence: CSARDFRRGDTEAFF. The CDR3 bases are TGCAGTGCTAGAGATTTCCGGCGGGGCGACACTGAAGCTTTCTTT.

The sample holds a few counts of this clonotype. This sequence may be a read error, since a much larger clone differs from it by one base. The chain carries TRBV4-3 and TRBJ2-5; 10 nucleotides agree with TRBD2. CDR3 length: 15 residues. V lost 6 bases to trimming and J lost 11 bases; unmatched junction nucleotides: 15. Germline CDR1 is LGHNA and CDR2 is YSLEER. Here the CDR3 reads CASSPGTSDYNEQYF. The DNA of the CDR3 is TGCGCCAGCAGTCCCGGGACTAGCGATTACAATGAGCAGTACTTC.

The chain is built from TRBV12-3 or TRBV12-4 and TRBJ1-5; 9 bases map to TRBD1. This CDR3 has 18 residues. The V segment lost 6 bases and the J segment 4 bases; nucleotides outside the gene matches: 16. In DNA form, the CDR3 reads TGTGCCAGCAGCAGGGACAGGGAGTTTCGATTGAGTAATCAGCCCCAGCATTTT. It codes for CASSRDREFRLSNQPQHF.

The V gene is TRBV5-1, the J gene TRBJ2-2; D tentatively fits TRBD1 or TRBD2 (5 bases each). Germline values: CDR1 SGHRS, CDR2 YFSETQ. V was pared by 3 bases and J by 3 bases, with 12 bases between. The CDR3 is made up of 15 amino acids. The CDR3 is CASSWDGDHTGELFF. DNA for the CDR3: TGCGCCAGCAGCTGGGACGGAGACCACACCGGGGAGCTGTTTTTT.

This clonotype was seen a handful of times. A much larger clone lies a single base off, so this may be a read error. This chain joins TRBV7-9 and TRBJ2-6; D might be TRBD2 (5 bases). CDR3 length: 16 residues. Germline V lookup: CDR1 SEHNR, CDR2 FQNEAQ (reference sequence). The V and J ends lost 5 bases and 0 bases respectively, with 11 bases between them. In DNA form, the CDR3 reads TGTGCCAGCAGCCTTGGACGGGACTCTGGGGCCAACGTCCTGACTTTC. Amino acids: CASSLGRDSGANVLTF.

The table lists this clonotype with a few counts. The rearrangement joins TRBV7-9 to TRBJ2-3; the match to TRBD2 covers 8 bases. The CDR3 has 16 residues. CDR1 is SEHNR and CDR2 is FQNEAQ in the germline V gene (reference sequence). The V and J ends lost 6 bases and 2 bases, in that order; junction bases with no gene match: 10. The CDR3 coding sequence is TGTGCCAGCAGATCCCGAGCGGGGGCCGACACAGATACGCAGTATTTT. This codes for CASRSRAGADTDTQYF.

This clonotype turned up a few times. This could be a read error, since a much larger clone is one nucleotide away. The chain has TRBV9 and TRBJ2-5; D perhaps matches TRBD1 (6 bases). CDR1 SGDLS and CDR2 YYNGEE come from the germline V gene. V gave up 3 bases and J gave up 11 bases, with 26 bases separating them. There are 16 residues in the CDR3. CDR3 residues: CASSAIRDTPYNEQYF. The CDR3 DNA sequence: TGTGCCAGCAGCGCGATCCGGGACACCCCTTACAATGAGCAGTACTTC.

In its sample, this clonotype was seen a few times. This rearrangement joins TRBV3-1 to TRBJ2-3, with no clear D. The CDR3 has 16 residues. V lost 0 bases, J lost 0 bases, and 10 bases lay in between. Germline V gene sequence: CDR1 LGHDT, CDR2 YNNKEL (reference sequence). In DNA, the CDR3 is TGTGCCAGCAGCCAAGATGGTAGGCGTAGCACAGATACGCAGTATTTT. Its protein is CASSQDGRRSTDTQYF.